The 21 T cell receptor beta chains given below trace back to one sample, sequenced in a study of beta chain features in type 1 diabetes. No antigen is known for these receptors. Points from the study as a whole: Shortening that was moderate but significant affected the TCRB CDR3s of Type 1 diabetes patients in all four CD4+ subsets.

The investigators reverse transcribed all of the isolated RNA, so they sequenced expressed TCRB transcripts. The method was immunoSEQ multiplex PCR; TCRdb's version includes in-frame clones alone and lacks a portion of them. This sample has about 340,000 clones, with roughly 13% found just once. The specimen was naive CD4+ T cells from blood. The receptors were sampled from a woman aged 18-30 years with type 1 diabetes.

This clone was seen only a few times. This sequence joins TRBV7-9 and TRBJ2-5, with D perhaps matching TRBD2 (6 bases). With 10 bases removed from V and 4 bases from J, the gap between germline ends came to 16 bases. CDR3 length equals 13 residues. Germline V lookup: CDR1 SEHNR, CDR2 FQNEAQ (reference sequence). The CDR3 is CATAAGPRETQYF. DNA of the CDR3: TGTGCCACTGCGGCGGGGCCCAGAGAGACCCAGTACTTC.

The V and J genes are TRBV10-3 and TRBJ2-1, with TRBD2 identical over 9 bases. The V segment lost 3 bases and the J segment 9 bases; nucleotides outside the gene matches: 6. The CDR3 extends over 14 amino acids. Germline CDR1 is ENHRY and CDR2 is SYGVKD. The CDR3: CAISDELAGSEQFF. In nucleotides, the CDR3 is TGTGCCATCAGTGACGAGCTAGCGGGATCTGAGCAGTTCTTC.

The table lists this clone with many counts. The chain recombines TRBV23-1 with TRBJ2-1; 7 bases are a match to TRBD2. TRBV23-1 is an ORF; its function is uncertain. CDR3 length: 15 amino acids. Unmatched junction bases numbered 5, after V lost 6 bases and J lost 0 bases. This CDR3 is CASRWGGSSYNEQFF. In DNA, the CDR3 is TGCGCCAGCAGATGGGGGGGGAGCTCCTACAATGAGCAGTTCTTC.

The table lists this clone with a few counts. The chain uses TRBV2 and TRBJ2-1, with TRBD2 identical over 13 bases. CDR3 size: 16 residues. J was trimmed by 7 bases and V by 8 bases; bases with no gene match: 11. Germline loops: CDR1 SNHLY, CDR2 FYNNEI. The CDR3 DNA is TGTGCCAGCGACCCTACACTAGCGGGAGGGAGAAATGAGCAGTTCTTC. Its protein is CASDPTLAGGRNEQFF.

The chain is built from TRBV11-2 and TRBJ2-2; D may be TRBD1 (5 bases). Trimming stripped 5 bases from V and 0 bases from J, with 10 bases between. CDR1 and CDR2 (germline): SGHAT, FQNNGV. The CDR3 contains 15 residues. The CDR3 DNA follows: TGTGCCAGCAGCCCGTGGGGCGCGAACACCGGGGAGCTGTTTTTT. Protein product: CASSPWGANTGELFF.

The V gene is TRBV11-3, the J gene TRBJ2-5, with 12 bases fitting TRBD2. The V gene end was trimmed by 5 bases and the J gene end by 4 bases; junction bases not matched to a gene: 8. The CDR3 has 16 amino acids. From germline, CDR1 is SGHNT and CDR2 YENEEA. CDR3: CASSEKLAGGIETQYF. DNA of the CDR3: TGTGCCAGCAGCGAGAAACTAGCGGGAGGCATAGAGACCCAGTACTTC.

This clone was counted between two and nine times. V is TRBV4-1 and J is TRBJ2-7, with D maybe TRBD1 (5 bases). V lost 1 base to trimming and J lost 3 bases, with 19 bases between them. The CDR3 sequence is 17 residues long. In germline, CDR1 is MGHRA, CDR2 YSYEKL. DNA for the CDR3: TGCGCCAGCAGCCAAGCGATGGCCAGGGCCCTCCACTACGAGCAGTACTTC. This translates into CASSQAMARALHYEQYF.

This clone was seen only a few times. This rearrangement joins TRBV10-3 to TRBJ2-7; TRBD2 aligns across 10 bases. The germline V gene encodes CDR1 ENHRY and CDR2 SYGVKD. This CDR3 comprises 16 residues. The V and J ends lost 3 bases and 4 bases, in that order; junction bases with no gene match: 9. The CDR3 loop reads CAISDRPSGSSYEQYV. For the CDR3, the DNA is TGTGCCATCAGTGACCGTCCTAGCGGGAGTTCATACGAGCAGTACGTC.

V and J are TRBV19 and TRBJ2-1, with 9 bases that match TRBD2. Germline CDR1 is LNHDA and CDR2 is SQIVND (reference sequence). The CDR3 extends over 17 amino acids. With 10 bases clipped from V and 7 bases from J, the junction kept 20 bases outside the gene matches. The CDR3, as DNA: TGTGCCACCGATCCTGCCCTCGGGTTAGCGGGAGCGAATGAGCAGTTCTTC. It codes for CATDPALGLAGANEQFF.

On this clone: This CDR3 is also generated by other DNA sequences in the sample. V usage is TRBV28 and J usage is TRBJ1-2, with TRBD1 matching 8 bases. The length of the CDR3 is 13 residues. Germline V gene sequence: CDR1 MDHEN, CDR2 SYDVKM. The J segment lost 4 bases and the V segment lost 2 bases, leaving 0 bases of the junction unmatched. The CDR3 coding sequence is TGTGCCAGCAGTTTAGGGACAGGCTATGGCTACACCTTC. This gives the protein CASSLGTGYGYTF.

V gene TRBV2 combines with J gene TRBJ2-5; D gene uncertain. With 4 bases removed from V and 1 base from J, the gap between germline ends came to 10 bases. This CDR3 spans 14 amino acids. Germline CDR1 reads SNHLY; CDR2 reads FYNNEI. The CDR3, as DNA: TGTGCCAGCAGTGGACGACTGGCCCAAGAGACCCAGTACTTC. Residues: CASSGRLAQETQYF.

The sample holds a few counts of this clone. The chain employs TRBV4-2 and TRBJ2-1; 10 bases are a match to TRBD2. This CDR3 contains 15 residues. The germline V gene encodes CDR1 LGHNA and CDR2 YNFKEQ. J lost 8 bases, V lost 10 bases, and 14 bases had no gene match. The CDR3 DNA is TGTGCCACCAGGAGGGCTAGCGGGAGTTGGGATGAGCAGTTCTTC. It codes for CATRRASGSWDEQFF.

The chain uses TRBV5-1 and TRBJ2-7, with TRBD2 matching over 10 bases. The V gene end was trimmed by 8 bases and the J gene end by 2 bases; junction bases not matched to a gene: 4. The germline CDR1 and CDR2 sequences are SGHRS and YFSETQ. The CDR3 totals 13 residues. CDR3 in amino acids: CASRTSGTYEQYF. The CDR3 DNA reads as TGCGCCAGTAGGACTAGCGGCACCTACGAGCAGTACTTC. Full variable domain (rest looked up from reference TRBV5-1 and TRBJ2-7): KAGVTQTPRYLIKTRGQQVTLSCSPISGHRSVSWYQQTPGQGLQFLFEYFSETQRNKGNFPGRFSGRQFSNSRSEMNVSTLELGDSALYLCASRTSGTYEQYFGPGTRLTVT.

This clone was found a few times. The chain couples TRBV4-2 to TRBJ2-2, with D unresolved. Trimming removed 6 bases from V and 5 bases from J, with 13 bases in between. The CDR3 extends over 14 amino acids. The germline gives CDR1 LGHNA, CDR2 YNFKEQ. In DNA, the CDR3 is TGTGCCAGCAGTCAACAGTCGGAGACCGGGGAGCTGTTTTTT. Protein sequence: CASSQQSETGELFF.

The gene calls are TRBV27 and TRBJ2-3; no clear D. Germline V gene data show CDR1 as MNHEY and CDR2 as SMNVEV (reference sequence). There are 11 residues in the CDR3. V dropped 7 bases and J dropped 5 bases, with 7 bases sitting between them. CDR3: CASTRGDTQYF. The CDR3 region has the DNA TGTGCCAGCACCCGCGGAGATACGCAGTATTTT.

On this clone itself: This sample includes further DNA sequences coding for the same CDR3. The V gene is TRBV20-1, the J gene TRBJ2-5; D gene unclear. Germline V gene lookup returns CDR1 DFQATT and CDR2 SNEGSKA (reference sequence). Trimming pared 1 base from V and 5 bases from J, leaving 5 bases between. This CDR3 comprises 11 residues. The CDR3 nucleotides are TGCAGTGCTAGAGTCAGGGAGACCCAGTACTTC. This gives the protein CSARVRETQYF.

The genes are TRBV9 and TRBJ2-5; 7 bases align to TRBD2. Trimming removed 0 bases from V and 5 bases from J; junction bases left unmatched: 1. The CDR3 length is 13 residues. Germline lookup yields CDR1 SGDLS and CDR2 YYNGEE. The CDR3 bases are TGTGCCAGCAGCGTAGCTAGCGGTGAGACCCAGTACTTC. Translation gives CASSVASGETQYF.

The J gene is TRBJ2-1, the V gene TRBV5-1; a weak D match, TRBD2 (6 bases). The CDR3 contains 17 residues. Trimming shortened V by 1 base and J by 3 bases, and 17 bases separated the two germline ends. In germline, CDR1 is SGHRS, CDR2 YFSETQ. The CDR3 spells CASSLPKQRVIYNEQFF. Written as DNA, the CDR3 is TGCGCCAGCAGCTTGCCCAAGCAGCGGGTGATCTACAATGAGCAGTTCTTC. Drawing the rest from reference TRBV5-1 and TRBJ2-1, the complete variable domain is KAGVTQTPRYLIKTRGQQVTLSCSPISGHRSVSWYQQTPGQGLQFLFEYFSETQRNKGNFPGRFSGRQFSNSRSEMNVSTLELGDSALYLCASSLPKQRVIYNEQFFGPGTRLTVL.

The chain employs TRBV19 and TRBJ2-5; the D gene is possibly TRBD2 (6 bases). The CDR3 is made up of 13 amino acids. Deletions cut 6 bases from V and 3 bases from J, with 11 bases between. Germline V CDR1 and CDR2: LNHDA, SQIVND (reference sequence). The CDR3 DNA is TGTGCCAGTAGACCGGGACTGGAAGAGACCCAGTACTTC. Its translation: CASRPGLEETQYF. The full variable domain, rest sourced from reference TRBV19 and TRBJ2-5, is DGGITQSPKYLFRKEGQNVTLSCEQNLNHDAMYWYRQDPGQGLRLIYYSQIVNDFQKGDIAEGYSVSREKKESFPLTVTSAQKNPTAFYLCASRPGLEETQYFGPGTRLLVL.

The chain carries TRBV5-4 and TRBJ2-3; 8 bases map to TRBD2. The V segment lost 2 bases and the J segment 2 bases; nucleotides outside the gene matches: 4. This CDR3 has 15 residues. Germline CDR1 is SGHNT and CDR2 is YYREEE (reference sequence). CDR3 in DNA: TGTGCCAGCAGCTTCAGCGGGGGATTCACAGATACGCAGTATTTT. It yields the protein CASSFSGGFTDTQYF.

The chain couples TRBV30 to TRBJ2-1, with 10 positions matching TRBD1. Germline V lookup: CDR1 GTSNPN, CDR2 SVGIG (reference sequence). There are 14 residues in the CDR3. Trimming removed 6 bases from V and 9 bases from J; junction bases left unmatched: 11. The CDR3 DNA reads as TGTGCCTGTTCCGGGACAGGGGATTTCTCTGAGCAGTTCTTC. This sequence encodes CACSGTGDFSEQFF.